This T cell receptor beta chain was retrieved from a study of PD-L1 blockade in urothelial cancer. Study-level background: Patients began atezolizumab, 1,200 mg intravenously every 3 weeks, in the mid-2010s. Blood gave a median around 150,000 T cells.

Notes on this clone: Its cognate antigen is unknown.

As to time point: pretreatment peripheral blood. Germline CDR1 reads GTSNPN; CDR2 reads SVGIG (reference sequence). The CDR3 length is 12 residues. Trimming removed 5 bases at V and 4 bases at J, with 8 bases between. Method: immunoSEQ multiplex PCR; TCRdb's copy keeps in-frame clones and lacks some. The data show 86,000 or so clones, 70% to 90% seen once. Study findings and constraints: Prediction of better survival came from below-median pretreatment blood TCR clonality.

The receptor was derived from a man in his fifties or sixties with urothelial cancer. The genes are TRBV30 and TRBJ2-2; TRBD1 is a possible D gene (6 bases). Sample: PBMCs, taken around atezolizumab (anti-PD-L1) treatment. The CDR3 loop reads CAWGGVTGELFF. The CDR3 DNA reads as TGTGCCTGGGGGGGCGTCACCGGGGAGCTGTTTTTT.